This TCR beta chain was documented in a study of CD8 T cells in Susac syndrome. Random hexamers primed reverse transcription of about 0.45 to 1 ug RNA. TCRdb processed the immunoSEQ multiplex PCR reads anew with MiXCR; each CDR3 protein has one entry. Of some 180,000 distinct CDR3 sequences in the sample, just under 95% were seen once. The CDR3 contains 14 residues. Trimming took 6 bases from V and 6 from J, leaving 17 bases between them. This clonotype originated in a human donor with Susac syndrome. The chain has TRBV12-3 or TRBV12-4 and TRBJ1-2, with D tentatively TRBD1 (6 bases). Sequenced material: CD4+ T cells from PBMCs. CDR3 residues: CASSVTGNVDGYTF. CDR3 coding DNA: TGTGCCAGCAGCGTTACAGGGAATGTTGATGGCTACACCTTC.